This TCR beta chain is drawn from a study of Ad26.COV2.S vaccination and SARS-CoV-2 variants. The overall study: Intramuscularly, Ad26.COV2.S was given either once or twice, 56 days apart.

As for treatment: about 20 received Ad26.COV2.S at low or high dose, single or two shots; roughly five received placebo; per-sample allocation not given. The study sampled participants on day 63 after the first vaccine or placebo injection. The CDR3 covers 11 residues. Germline CDR1 LNHDA, CDR2 SQIVND (reference sequence). Between the trimmed V and J ends, which lost 10 bases and 4 bases, there was a span of 8 bases. Produced via immunoSEQ multiplex PCR; TCRdb's table is partial and in-frame only. This sample has about 400,000 clones, with 75% to 90% found just once. This sample comprised peripheral blood, obtained in a trial of Ad26.COV2.S vaccine versus placebo. This sequence joins TRBV19 and TRBJ2-1, with D perhaps TRBD1 (5 bases). The TCR originated in a person between 18 and 60 years old who received the Ad26.COV2.S COVID-19 vaccine or a placebo. Here the CDR3 DNA reads TGTGCCACTACAGGTTACAATGAGCAGTTCTTC. Encoded protein: CATTGYNEQFF.